This paragraph reports one T cell receptor (beta chain). Antigen unknown. This specimen belongs to a study of shared clonotypes between healthy human individuals. The study's findings and limits: Memory subsets generally showed smaller estimated richness than naive subsets did.

CD45RO+ cells went into CD8 memory alongside CCR7-negative CD45RA+ TemRA cells. TCRdb keeps only in-frame clones here, not all; method: immunoSEQ multiplex PCR. Of about 380,000 clones listed, 95% to 97% were seen once; the top ten hold approximately 0.32%. The TCR was taken from a man in his thirties or forties in good health. Sequencing input: memory CD8+ T cells sorted from blood. Subset denoted: CD45RO+ cells pooled with CCR7-negative TemRA cells.

CDR3 sequence (DNA): TGTGCCAGTAGTCCTCCCCGACAGGGGGCGAATGCTACCCCGCGGGAGGGCCTCAAGGTTATTCAGTACTTC. Its protein product is CASSPPRQGANATPREGLKVIQYF. This rearrangement joins TRBV19 to TRBJ2-4, with TRBD1 as a possible D gene (10 bases). The V end lost 5 bases, the J end lost 10 bases, and 48 bases lay between the germline ends. Looked up from germline, CDR1 is LNHDA and CDR2 is SQIVND (reference sequence). The CDR3 sequence is 24 residues long. The whole variable domain, filled in from reference TRBV19 and TRBJ2-4, reads DGGITQSPKYLFRKEGQNVTLSCEQNLNHDAMYWYRQDPGQGLRLIYYSQIVNDFQKGDIAEGYSVSREKKESFPLTVTSAQKNPTAFYLCASSPPRQGANATPREGLKVIQYFGAGTRLSVL.